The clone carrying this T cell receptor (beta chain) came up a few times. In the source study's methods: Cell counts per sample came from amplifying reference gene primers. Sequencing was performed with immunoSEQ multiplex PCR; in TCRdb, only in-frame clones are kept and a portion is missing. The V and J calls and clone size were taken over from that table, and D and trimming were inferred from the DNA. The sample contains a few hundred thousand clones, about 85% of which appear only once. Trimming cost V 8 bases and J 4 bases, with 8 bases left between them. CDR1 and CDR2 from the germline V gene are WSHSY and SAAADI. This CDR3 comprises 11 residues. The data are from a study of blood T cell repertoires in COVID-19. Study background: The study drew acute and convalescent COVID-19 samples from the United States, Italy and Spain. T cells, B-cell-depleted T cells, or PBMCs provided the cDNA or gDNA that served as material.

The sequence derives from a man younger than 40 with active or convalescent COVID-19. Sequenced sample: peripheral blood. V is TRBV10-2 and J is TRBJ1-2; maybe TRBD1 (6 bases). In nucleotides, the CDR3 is TGCGCCAGCGGACAGACCTATGGCTACACCTTC. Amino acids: CASGQTYGYTF.